This record covers a single T cell receptor beta chain. Its antigen is as yet unknown. The sample originates from a study of identical twins. Study-wide results and caveats: Models predicted too little out-of-frame TCR alpha sharing in monozygotic twins. Cross-sectional statistical analysis, not tracking of the same donors, underpinned the conclusions.

The CDR3 covers 16 residues. Germline V gene lookup returns CDR1 GTSNPN and CDR2 SVGIG (reference sequence). V was clipped by 2 bases and J by 4 bases, with 18 bases between them. A universal primer binding site was introduced by template switching. The final cDNA contained unique molecular identifiers. TCRdb ran MiXCR on the 5' RACE reads and lists one entry per CDR3 protein. Found here are hundreds of thousands of distinct CDR3 sequences, about 7.5% of them singletons; the top ten hold about 2%. These same data were also listed under a study on yellow fever vaccine responses in identical twins.

Input material: memory (CD45RO+) T cells sorted from blood. V and J are TRBV30 and TRBJ2-1; D may be TRBD1 (6 bases). This TCR was sampled from a woman aged 18-29 years in good health. CDR3: CAWSSWTVNTYNEQFF. CDR3 in DNA: TGTGCCTGGAGTTCATGGACAGTAAATACTTACAATGAGCAGTTCTTC.